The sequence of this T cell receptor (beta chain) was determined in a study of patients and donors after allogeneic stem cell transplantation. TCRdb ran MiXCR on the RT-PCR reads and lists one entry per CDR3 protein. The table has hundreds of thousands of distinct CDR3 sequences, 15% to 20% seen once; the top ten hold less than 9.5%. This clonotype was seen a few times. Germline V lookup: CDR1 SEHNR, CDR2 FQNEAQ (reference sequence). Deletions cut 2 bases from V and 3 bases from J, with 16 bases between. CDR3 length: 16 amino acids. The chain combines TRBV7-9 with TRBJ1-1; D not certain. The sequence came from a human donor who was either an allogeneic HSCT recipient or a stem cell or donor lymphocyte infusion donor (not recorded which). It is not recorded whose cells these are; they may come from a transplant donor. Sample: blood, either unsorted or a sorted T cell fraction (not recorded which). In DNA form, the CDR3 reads TGTGCCAGCAGCTTACGGCCAGGCGGTAGGGACACTGAAGCTTTCTTT. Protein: CASSLRPGGRDTEAFF.